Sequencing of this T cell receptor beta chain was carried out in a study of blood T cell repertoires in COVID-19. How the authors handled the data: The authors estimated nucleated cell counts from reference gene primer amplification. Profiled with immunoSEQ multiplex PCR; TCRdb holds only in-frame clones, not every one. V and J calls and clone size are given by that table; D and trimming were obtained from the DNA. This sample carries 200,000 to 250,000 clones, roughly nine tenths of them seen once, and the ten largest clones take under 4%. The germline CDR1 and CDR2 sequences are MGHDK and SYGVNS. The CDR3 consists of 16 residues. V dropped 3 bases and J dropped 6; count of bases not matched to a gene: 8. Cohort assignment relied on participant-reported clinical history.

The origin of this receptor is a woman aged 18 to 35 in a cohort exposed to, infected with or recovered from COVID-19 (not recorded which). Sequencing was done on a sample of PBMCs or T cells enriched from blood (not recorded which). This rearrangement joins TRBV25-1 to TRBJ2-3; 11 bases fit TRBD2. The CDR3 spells CASSEGLAVSADTQYF. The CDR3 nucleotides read TGTGCCAGCAGTGAGGGACTAGCGGTTTCCGCTGATACGCAGTATTTT. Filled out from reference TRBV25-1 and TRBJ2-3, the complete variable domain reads EADIYQTPRYLVIGTGKKITLECSQTMGHDKMYWYQQDPGMELHLIHYSYGVNSTEKGDLSSESTVSRIRTEHFPLTLESARPSHTSQYLCASSEGLAVSADTQYFGPGTRLTVL.